One and the same sample provided the 22 T cell receptor beta chains below, sequenced in a study of radiotherapy plus CTLA-4 blockade in lung cancer. The table came from immunoSEQ multiplex PCR; TCRdb's copy has only in-frame clones and leaves some out. The table includes fewer than 100,000 clones, approximately 80% detected once. The source was peripheral blood, collected from a patient treated with radiotherapy plus ipilimumab. The receptors here all came from a human donor with non-small cell lung cancer who had stable disease on radiotherapy plus ipilimumab.

V is TRBV5-1 and J is TRBJ2-1; TRBD2 aligns across 9 bases. The CDR3 has 15 amino acids. Germline values: CDR1 SGHRS, CDR2 YFSETQ. V dropped 0 bases and J dropped 8; count of bases not matched to a gene: 6. The CDR3 loop is CASSLGSGSNDEQFF. The DNA for the CDR3 is TGCGCCAGCAGCTTGGGTAGCGGGAGTAACGATGAGCAGTTCTTC.

V usage is TRBV28 and J usage is TRBJ1-4; D might be TRBD1 (6 bases). The germline V gene encodes CDR1 MDHEN and CDR2 SYDVKM. V lost 3 bases, J lost 7 bases, and 15 bases lay in between. The CDR3 sequence is 15 residues long. Here the CDR3 DNA reads TGTGCCAGCAGTTTTGGAACAGGGTCTGGTGAAAAACTGTTTTTT. It specifies CASSFGTGSGEKLFF.

The chain uses TRBV28 and TRBJ2-5, with 7 nucleotides matching TRBD2. In germline, CDR1 is MDHEN, CDR2 SYDVKM. V trimming: 5 bases; J trimming: 1 base; junction bases outside the gene matches: 13. This CDR3 contains 17 residues. The CDR3 loop is CASSKHSGLPSQETQYF. Written as DNA, the CDR3 is TGTGCCAGCAGTAAACACTCGGGACTACCGAGCCAAGAGACCCAGTACTTC.

The CDR3 coding sequence is TGTGCCAGCTCACCACCGGTTACAGATACGCAGTATTTT. Translation gives CASSPPVTDTQYF. The V gene is TRBV18, the J gene TRBJ2-3; D uncertain. In germline, CDR1 is KGHSH, CDR2 LQKENI. V was clipped by 0 bases and J by 3 bases, with 4 bases between them. The CDR3 consists of 13 residues. The full variable domain, rest sourced from reference TRBV18 and TRBJ2-3, is NAGVMQNPRHLVRRRGQEARLRCSPMKGHSHVYWYRQLPEEGLKFMVYLQKENIIDESGMPKERFSAEFPKEGPSILRIQQVVRGDSAAYFCASSPPVTDTQYFGPGTRLTVL.

The gene calls are TRBV5-5 and TRBJ1-5; D not certain. Trimming took off 2 bases at V and 2 bases at J, with 11 bases between the two ends. The germline V gene encodes CDR1 SGHKS and CDR2 YYEKEE (reference sequence). This CDR3 is 15 amino acids long. The CDR3 is CASSFSSGGNQPQHF. CDR3 bases: TGTGCCAGCAGCTTCTCCTCTGGTGGCAATCAGCCCCAGCATTTT. Filled out from reference TRBV5-5 and TRBJ1-5, the complete variable domain reads DAGVTQSPTHLIKTRGQQVTLRCSPISGHKSVSWYQQVLGQGPQFIFQYYEKEERGRGNFPDRFSARQFPNYSSELNVNALLLGDSALYLCASSFSSGGNQPQHFGDGTRLSIL.

CDR3 residues: CASSARQGVSINEQFF. CDR3 bases: TGTGCCAGCAGCGCTAGACAGGGGGTTTCAATCAATGAGCAGTTCTTC. The chain links TRBV9 to TRBJ2-1; 9 bases match TRBD1. Unmatched junction bases numbered 10, after V lost 3 bases and J lost 6 bases. The CDR3 is made up of 16 amino acids. Germline CDR1 and CDR2: SGDLS and YYNGEE.

A word on this clone: The sample holds other DNA sequences that translate to the same CDR3. The rearrangement links TRBV5-1 to TRBJ2-4; D ambiguous. CDR1 and CDR2 from the germline V gene are SGHRS and YFSETQ. Trimming cost V 0 bases and J 5 bases, with 3 bases left between them. The CDR3 sequence is 12 residues long. CDR3 region: CASSLGQNIQYF. The DNA of the CDR3 is TGCGCCAGCAGCTTGGGCCAAAACATTCAGTACTTC.

This clone has more than one count but fewer than ten. The rearrangement uses TRBV7-8 and TRBJ2-7; D might be TRBD1 or TRBD2, each matching 5 bases. Germline V gene data show CDR1 as SGHVS and CDR2 as FQNEAQ. The CDR3 extends over 12 amino acids. Trimming stripped 3 bases from V and 3 bases from J, with 6 bases between. For the CDR3, the DNA is TGTGCCAGCAGCTTGGGGGTCTACGAGCAGTACTTC. Its translation: CASSLGVYEQYF.

Of note for this clone: Different DNA sequences within this sample yield the same CDR3. The genes are TRBV9 and TRBJ2-5; 10 bases agree with TRBD2. Trimming at V came to 3 bases and at J to 5 bases, leaving 7 bases not matched to a gene. The germline V gene has CDR1 SGDLS and CDR2 YYNGEE. The CDR3 consists of 15 residues. CDR3 DNA: TGTGCCAGCAGCGCGGGGACTAGCGCGCGGGAGACCCAGTACTTC. Protein product: CASSAGTSARETQYF.

This clone has just a few counts. The rearrangement links TRBV5-6 to TRBJ2-5; 11 bases match TRBD2. The CDR3 extends over 18 amino acids. In germline, CDR1 is SGHDT, CDR2 YYEEEE. The J segment lost 1 base and the V segment lost 1 base, leaving 9 bases of the junction unmatched. CDR3 DNA: TGTGCCAGCAGCTTGTTCGGGGTCACTAGCGGGGGCCAAGAGACCCAGTACTTC. Translated: CASSLFGVTSGGQETQYF. Variable domain in full (rest from reference TRBV5-6 and TRBJ2-5): DAGVTQSPTHLIKTRGQQVTLRCSPKSGHDTVSWYQQALGQGPQFIFQYYEEEERQRGNFPDRFSGHQFPNYSSELNVNALLLGDSALYLCASSLFGVTSGGQETQYFGPGTRLLVL.

The V call is TRBV11-2, the J call TRBJ2-7; D uncertain. Trimming left V 0 bases short and J 3 bases short, with 9 bases between. Germline V gives CDR1 SGHAT, CDR2 FQNNGV. This CDR3 contains 14 residues. CDR3: CASSLDFGSYEQYF. The CDR3 DNA reads TGTGCCAGCAGCTTAGATTTCGGCAGCTACGAGCAGTACTTC. Drawing the rest from reference TRBV11-2 and TRBJ2-7, the complete variable domain is EAGVAQSPRYKIIEKRQSVAFWCNPISGHATLYWYQQILGQGPKLLIQFQNNGVVDDSQLPKDRFSAERLKGVDSTLKIQPAKLEDSAVYLCASSLDFGSYEQYFGPGTRLTVT.

This clone was detected a few times. V gene TRBV6-6 combines with J gene TRBJ2-1; TRBD2 agrees at 12 bases. CDR1 MNHNY and CDR2 SVGAGI come from the germline V gene (reference sequence). The CDR3 sequence is 14 residues long. After removal of 3 bases from V and 7 bases from J, the junction contained 1 base not matched to a gene. The CDR3 DNA is TGTGCCAGCAGTTATGGGACTAGCGGGAATGAGCAGTTCTTC. This sequence encodes CASSYGTSGNEQFF.

V and J are TRBV5-6 and TRBJ2-6, with TRBD1 matching over 7 bases. With V trimmed by 3 bases and J by 3 bases, 9 bases remained unmatched. Looked up from germline, CDR1 is SGHDT and CDR2 is YYEEEE. This CDR3 comprises 17 residues. DNA of the CDR3: TGTGCCAGCAGCTGGGGCGACAGGGTTAATGGGGCCAACGTCCTGACTTTC. It is translated as CASSWGDRVNGANVLTF.

This chain joins TRBV19 and TRBJ1-5; D might be TRBD1 (6 bases). Trimming removed 3 bases from V and 7 bases from J, with 16 bases in between. Germline-derived CDR1 and CDR2 are LNHDA and SQIVND (reference sequence). There are 15 residues in the CDR3. The CDR3 sequence is CASSIRQGRGQPQHF. The CDR3 DNA reads TGTGCCAGTAGTATCCGCCAGGGGCGGGGGCAGCCCCAGCATTTT.

The V gene is TRBV6-1, the J gene TRBJ2-7; D not resolved. Trimming pared 8 bases from V and 2 bases from J, leaving 7 bases between. The CDR3 is 11 amino acids. Looked up from germline, CDR1 is MNHNS and CDR2 is SASEGT. CDR3 DNA: TGTGCCAGCTTGCGTCCCTACGAGCAGTACTTC. Residues: CASLRPYEQYF.

The chain carries TRBV30 and TRBJ2-3; weak D call: TRBD2 (6 bases). The CDR3 has 15 amino acids. In germline, CDR1 is GTSNPN, CDR2 SVGIG (reference sequence). The V and J ends lost 4 bases and 1 base respectively, with 15 bases between them. Here the CDR3 reads CAWMLAGGGTDTQYF. CDR3 DNA sequence: TGTGCCTGGATGCTAGCTGGAGGGGGCACAGATACGCAGTATTTT.

V and J are TRBV4-1 and TRBJ1-5; no reliable D call. Between the trimmed V and J ends, which lost 4 bases and 1 base, there was a span of 14 bases. Germline V gives CDR1 MGHRA, CDR2 YSYEKL. The CDR3 loop spans 16 amino acids. CDR3 coding DNA: TGCGCCAGCAGCCCCCTCCAGGACGGCAGCAATCAGCCCCAGCATTTT. This codes for CASSPLQDGSNQPQHF.

The table lists this clone with a few counts. The genes are TRBV5-1 and TRBJ2-3; D is possibly TRBD2 (7 bases). V was pared by 5 bases and J by 1 base, with 17 bases between. The CDR3 consists of 16 residues. Germline values: CDR1 SGHRS, CDR2 YFSETQ. The CDR3: CASRRGGDGGTDTQYF. CDR3 coding DNA: TGCGCCAGCAGAAGGGGGGGCGACGGGGGCACAGATACGCAGTATTTT.

The chain employs TRBV27 and TRBJ2-6; either TRBD1 or TRBD2 may supply D (5 bases each). This CDR3 comprises 16 residues. The V gene lost 3 bases and the J gene lost 4 bases, with 13 bases spanning the gap. Germline V gene data show CDR1 as MNHEY and CDR2 as SMNVEV (reference sequence). CDR3 nucleotides: TGTGCCAGCAGTTTGGGGGTTCCCTCGGGGGCCAACGTCCTGACTTTC. Encoded protein: CASSLGVPSGANVLTF.

The chain employs TRBV11-2 and TRBJ2-5; possibly TRBD1 for D (6 bases). CDR3 size: 17 residues. From germline, CDR1 is SGHAT and CDR2 FQNNGV. V lost 0 bases and J 5 bases, leaving 19 bases between the germline ends. In DNA, the CDR3 is TGTGCCAGCAGCTTAGACGTATTGGCAAGGGGGTCGGAGACCCAGTACTTC. This gives the protein CASSLDVLARGSETQYF. Drawing the rest from reference TRBV11-2 and TRBJ2-5, the complete variable domain is EAGVAQSPRYKIIEKRQSVAFWCNPISGHATLYWYQQILGQGPKLLIQFQNNGVVDDSQLPKDRFSAERLKGVDSTLKIQPAKLEDSAVYLCASSLDVLARGSETQYFGPGTRLLVL.

As concerns this clone: The sample holds other DNA sequences that translate to the same CDR3. The chain carries TRBV15 and TRBJ1-1; D gene ambiguous. The CDR3 spans 13 residues. V was cut by 0 bases and J by 4 bases, with 6 bases left in between. Germline CDR1 and CDR2: LNHNV and YYDKDF (reference sequence). The DNA for the CDR3 is TGTGCCACCAGCAGAGATTTGGGCACTGAAGCTTTCTTT. Amino acid sequence: CATSRDLGTEAFF.

The CDR3 spells CASSLGKRGANTEAFF. The DNA for the CDR3 is TGCGCCAGCAGCTTGGGGAAAAGGGGGGCCAACACTGAAGCTTTCTTT. The rearrangement links TRBV5-1 to TRBJ1-1, with TRBD1 as a possible D gene (6 bases). The V gene's germline CDR1 is SGHRS and CDR2 YFSETQ. This CDR3 spans 16 amino acids. V lost 0 bases to trimming and J lost 2 bases, with 14 bases between them. The variable domain in full, completed from reference TRBV5-1 and TRBJ1-1, reads KAGVTQTPRYLIKTRGQQVTLSCSPISGHRSVSWYQQTPGQGLQFLFEYFSETQRNKGNFPGRFSGRQFSNSRSEMNVSTLELGDSALYLCASSLGKRGANTEAFFGQGTRLTVV.